These 29 T cell receptor beta chains came from one sample sequenced in a study of prognosis after radiotherapy for stage I lung cancer. From genomic DNA, two-round multiplex PCR was used to amplify TCR beta CDR3. The use of primers specific to each TRBV and TRBJ gene characterized first-round PCR. TCRdb processed the multiplex PCR reads anew with MiXCR; each CDR3 protein has one entry. The profile shows about 13,000 distinct CDR3 sequences, approximately 33% of them singletons. Sequencing was performed on PBMCs, taken before or after stereotactic body radiation therapy (not recorded which). The receptor source for this set is a donor of 50 years or more with non-small cell lung cancer.

This clonotype was detected only once. The V gene is TRBV5-1, the J gene TRBJ1-1, with 9 nucleotides matching TRBD1. The length of the CDR3 is 16 residues. After removal of 4 bases from V and 3 bases from J, the junction contained 10 bases not matched to a gene. Looked up from germline, CDR1 is SGHRS and CDR2 is YFSETQ. The CDR3 protein is CASSTDRGNSDTEAFF. Here the CDR3 DNA reads TGCGCCAGCAGCACTGACAGGGGGAACTCTGACACTGAAGCTTTCTTT.

This clonotype was counted many times. The gene calls are TRBV18 and TRBJ1-1, with TRBD1 matching over 10 bases. Germline lookup yields CDR1 KGHSH and CDR2 LQKENI. The J segment lost 1 base and the V segment lost 5 bases, leaving 7 bases of the junction unmatched. The CDR3 runs 16 residues. The CDR3 protein is CASSTTGGSGNTEAFF. The CDR3 DNA follows: TGTGCCAGCTCAACGACAGGGGGCTCGGGGAACACTGAAGCTTTCTTT.

This clonotype has a count of ten or more. V and J are TRBV28 and TRBJ2-7, with 10 bases aligning to TRBD2. Trimming cost V 6 bases and J 4 bases; bases outside gene matches: 9. CDR1 is MDHEN, CDR2 SYDVKM, per germline. The CDR3 is 15 amino acids. For the CDR3, the DNA is TGTGCCAGCAGGTACCAACCGGGACTAGCGTACGAGCAGTACTTC. Its protein is CASRYQPGLAYEQYF.

In its sample, this clonotype was seen once. This likely stems from a read error, as it lies one base from a far larger clone. The chain employs TRBV6-5 and TRBJ1-2, with 8 bases lining up with TRBD1. Germline V gives CDR1 MNHEY, CDR2 SVGAGI. Trimming at V came to 3 bases and at J to 2 bases, leaving 2 bases not matched to a gene. This CDR3 has 14 amino acids. In nucleotides, the CDR3 is TGTGCCAGCAGTTATAGGGACAGGAACTATGGCTACACCTTC. Translating gives CASSYRDRNYGYTF.

This clonotype came up many times. Just one base apart from a much larger clone, this may be a read error. V is TRBV20-1 and J is TRBJ2-1, with D possibly called TRBD1 or TRBD2 (5 bases each). Germline V gene sequence: CDR1 DFQATT, CDR2 SNEGSKA (reference sequence). CDR3 size: 16 residues. V was trimmed by 4 bases and J by 6 bases, leaving 22 bases between them. This CDR3 is CSATRGAPRGGNEQFF. For the CDR3, the DNA is TGCAGTGCTACCCGAGGGGCCCCCCGGGGTGGCAATGAGCAGTTCTTC.

This clonotype has a count of ten or more. The chain uses TRBV28 and TRBJ1-1; maybe TRBD1 (6 bases). With 9 bases removed from V and 1 base from J, the gap between germline ends came to 12 bases. CDR1 and CDR2 (germline): MDHEN, SYDVKM. The CDR3 length is 13 residues. The DNA of the CDR3 is TGTGCCAGTTACACACAGGGGAACACTGAAGCTTTCTTT. This codes for CASYTQGNTEAFF.

Points on this clonotype: A far larger clone is one base from this, pointing to a likely read error. The chain carries TRBV7-2 and TRBJ2-1, with D uncertain. Germline V gene lookup returns CDR1 SGHTA and CDR2 FQGNSA. CDR3 length: 15 residues. V lost 5 bases and J lost 0, with 11 bases in between. The CDR3: CASSPIASSYNEQFF. The CDR3 DNA follows: TGTGCCAGCAGCCCTATAGCAAGCTCCTACAATGAGCAGTTCTTC.

Concerning this clonotype itself: A read error is likely here: a far larger clone is one base away. The chain carries TRBV9 and TRBJ2-5; D may be TRBD1 (6 bases). The V gene lost 4 bases and the J gene lost 1 base, with 14 bases spanning the gap. CDR1 and CDR2 from the germline V gene are SGDLS and YYNGEE. The CDR3 is 15 residues long. The CDR3, as DNA: TGTGCCAGCAGCTTGGGGGCATGGACCCAAGAGACCCAGTACTTC. It codes for CASSLGAWTQETQYF.

This clonotype was seen repeatedly, ten times or more. This chain links TRBV20-1 with TRBJ1-1, with TRBD1 matching 7 bases. CDR1 is DFQATT and CDR2 is SNEGSKA in the germline V gene (reference sequence). CDR3 length: 17 amino acids. The V and J ends lost 1 base and 0 bases, in that order; junction bases with no gene match: 11. The CDR3 region has the DNA TGCAGTGCTAGAGTGTTAGAGGGACAGTTGATGAACACTGAAGCTTTCTTT. It specifies CSARVLEGQLMNTEAFF.

Judged by abundance, this clonotype is medium-sized. This chain uses TRBV20-1 with TRBJ2-1; D not resolved. Between the trimmed V and J ends, which lost 4 bases and 0 bases, there was a span of 13 bases. CDR3 length: 15 amino acids. In germline, CDR1 is DFQATT, CDR2 SNEGSKA (reference sequence). CDR3 nucleotide sequence: TGCAGTGCTACTACAAGTCTGAGCTCCTACAATGAGCAGTTCTTC. Translation gives CSATTSLSSYNEQFF.

This clonotype qualifies as medium-sized. The chain recombines TRBV12-3 or TRBV12-4 with TRBJ1-6; 7 bases line up with TRBD1. The V gene end was trimmed by 8 bases and the J gene end by 6 bases; junction bases not matched to a gene: 13. This CDR3 region has 16 residues. The CDR3 here is CASCPGQRNPNSPLHF. In DNA form, the CDR3 reads TGTGCCAGCTGTCCGGGACAGCGAAATCCTAATTCACCCCTCCACTTT.

This clonotype appeared many times. The chain has TRBV28 and TRBJ2-1; the match to TRBD2 covers 8 bases. The length of the CDR3 is 11 residues. Germline trimming cut 5 bases from V and 14 bases from J; bases unmatched to any gene: 5. CDR1 and CDR2 (germline): MDHEN, SYDVKM. CDR3 residues: CASSLGTRKFF. The CDR3 DNA reads as TGTGCCAGCAGTCTCGGGACTAGAAAGTTCTTC.

Of note for this clonotype: A single base separates this from a much larger clone, so it may be a read error. DNA for the CDR3: TGTGCCAGCAGTCCGTCTAGTTACTACGAGGAGTACTTC. Protein product: CASSPSSYYEEYF. This sequence joins TRBV6-2 or TRBV6-3 and TRBJ2-7, with unresolved D. Per the germline V gene, CDR1 is MNHEY and CDR2 is SVGEGT. This CDR3 has 13 residues.

This clonotype was detected many times. The chain joins TRBV5-5 to TRBJ2-7; D may be TRBD1 or TRBD2 (5 bases each). The CDR3 is 15 amino acids. The V gene lost 3 bases and the J gene lost 3 bases, with 16 bases spanning the gap. From germline, CDR1 is SGHKS and CDR2 YYEKEE (reference sequence). CDR3 coding DNA: TGTGCCAGCAGCTCCGAGGGGCTTCCGTACTACGAGCAGTACTTC. It translates to CASSSEGLPYYEQYF.

This clonotype was observed many times. This chain uses TRBV3-1 with TRBJ2-2; D is perhaps TRBD1 (5 bases). V was shortened by 2 bases and J by 5 bases, with 12 bases between the two germline ends. The V gene's germline CDR1 is LGHDT and CDR2 YNNKEL (reference sequence). The CDR3 is 15 amino acids. CDR3 residues: CASSQNLDSTGELFF. The CDR3 coding sequence is TGTGCCAGCAGCCAAAACCTCGACAGTACCGGGGAGCTGTTTTTT. The variable domain in full, with the rest retrieved from reference TRBV3-1 and TRBJ2-2, is DTAVSQTPKYLVTQMGNDKSIKCEQNLGHDTMYWYKQDSKKFLKIMFSYNNKELIINETVPNRFSPKSPDKAHLNLHINSLELGDSAVYFCASSQNLDSTGELFFGEGSRLTVL.

There are many counts of this clonotype. V usage is TRBV28 and J usage is TRBJ1-5; no definite D call. The CDR3 extends over 13 amino acids. Germline V CDR1 and CDR2: MDHEN, SYDVKM. Trimming shortened V by 1 base and J by 0 bases, and 1 base separated the two germline ends. The CDR3 DNA reads TGTGCCAGCAGTTTATATAGCAATCAGCCCCAGCATTTT. It codes for CASSLYSNQPQHF. The variable domain in full, completed from reference TRBV28 and TRBJ1-5, reads DVKVTQSSRYLVKRTGEKVFLECVQDMDHENMFWYRQDPGLGLRLIYFSYDVKMKEKGDIPEGYSVSREKKERFSLILESASTNQTSMYLCASSLYSNQPQHFGDGTRLSIL.

This clonotype is deemed medium-sized. One end of the junction fails to match germline, which may point to a read error. J is TRBJ1-6 and V is TRBV9; TRBD1 is a possible D gene (5 bases). In germline, CDR1 is SGDLS, CDR2 YYNGEE. This CDR3 contains 21 residues. Here the CDR3 DNA reads TGCGCCAGCAGCTTGGGATTTGGGCAGGGCAACACTCCTCACTATAATTCACCCCTCCACTTT. Its translation: CASSLGFGQGNTPHYNSPLHF.

Comment on this clonotype: This probably arose from a read error, given a far larger clone one base away. The V gene is TRBV7-9, the J gene TRBJ2-1; 8 positions match TRBD1. Looked up from germline, CDR1 is SEHNR and CDR2 is FQNEAQ (reference sequence). This CDR3 has 15 amino acids. The CDR3 here is CASSLRQGMRNEHFF. CDR3 bases: TGTGCCAGCAGCCTAAGACAGGGGATGAGAAATGAGCATTTCTTC. Drawing the rest from reference TRBV7-9 and TRBJ2-1, the complete variable domain is DTGVSQNPRHKITKRGQNVTFRCDPISEHNRLYWYRQTLGQGPEFLTYFQNEAQLEKSRLLSDRFSAERPKGSFSTLEIQRTEQGDSAMYLCASSLRQGMRNEHFFGPGTRLTVL.

This clonotype has a count of ten or more. The chain links TRBV29-1 to TRBJ2-1, with 10 bases lining up with TRBD1. This CDR3 is 15 amino acids long. Per germline, CDR1 SQVTM and CDR2 ANQGSEA. J was trimmed by 5 bases and V by 6 bases; bases with no gene match: 10. The CDR3 loop is CSVAHGTGAHNEQFF. The CDR3 nucleotides are TGCAGCGTCGCACACGGGACAGGGGCACACAATGAGCAGTTCTTC.

As to this clonotype: The CDR3 end shows no conserved phenylalanine or tryptophan, and so a read error is likely. This chain uses TRBV6-4 with TRBJ1-5; D is perhaps TRBD1 (6 bases). The CDR3 covers 17 residues. The V gene's germline CDR1 is MRHNA and CDR2 SNTAGT. As DNA, the CDR3 is TGTGCCAGCAGTCCTGTCCAGCGGGACATTCGCAATCGGCCCCAGCATGTT. Encoded protein: CASSPVQRDIRNRPQHV.

By frequency in the sample, this clonotype is medium-sized (0.01 to 0.1%). The CDR3 protein is CASSYGTSVREQFF. For the CDR3, the DNA is TGTGCCAGCAGTTACGGGACTAGTGTTCGTGAGCAGTTCTTC. This chain uses TRBV6-5 with TRBJ2-1, with 8 positions matching TRBD2. Looked up from germline, CDR1 is MNHEY and CDR2 is SVGAGI. V was clipped by 2 bases and J by 9 bases; unmatched bases: 6. The CDR3 spans 14 residues.

This clonotype was detected ten times or more. At one end the junction does not follow the germline gene, possibly because of a read error. The V call is TRBV5-1, the J call TRBJ2-7; 7 bases line up with TRBD2. Germline values: CDR1 SGHRS, CDR2 YFSETQ. The CDR3 length is 14 residues. DNA of the CDR3: TGCGCCAGCAGGTTGGAACTGGGAGGGCGCGAGCAGTACTTC. Translating it yields CASRLELGGREQYF. Complete variable domain (other parts from reference TRBV5-1 and TRBJ2-7): KAGVTQTPRYLIKTRGQQVTLSCSPISGHRSVSWYQQTPGQGLQFLFEYFSETQRNKGNFPGRFSGRQFSNSRSEMNVSTLELGDSALYLCASRLELGGREQYFGPGTRLTVT.

This clonotype was counted at least ten times. The chain combines TRBV11-3 with TRBJ2-5; D tentatively reads TRBD1 or TRBD2 (5 bases each). The V end lost 5 bases, the J end lost 2 bases, and 15 bases lay between the germline ends. Germline-derived CDR1 and CDR2 are SGHNT and YENEEA. CDR3 size: 15 residues. DNA for the CDR3: TGTGCCAGCAGCCAGGGACCCCCACCACAAGAGACCCAGTACTTC. Protein: CASSQGPPPQETQYF.

Within the sample, this clonotype is medium-sized (0.01 to 0.1%). V and J are TRBV7-3 and TRBJ2-1; TRBD2 aligns across 9 bases. With 3 bases clipped from V and 6 bases from J, the junction kept 9 bases outside the gene matches. This CDR3 has 16 amino acids. Per the germline V gene, CDR1 is SGHTA and CDR2 is FQGTGA. CDR3 sequence (DNA): TGTGCCAGCAGCTTTGGGGCGGGAGGGCCGTTCAATGAGCAGTTCTTC. Amino acids: CASSFGAGGPFNEQFF.

This clonotype was observed at least ten times. The V call is TRBV5-6, the J call TRBJ2-3; 8 positions agree with TRBD1. With V trimmed by 7 bases and J by 4 bases, 2 bases remained unmatched. The germline V gene encodes CDR1 SGHDT and CDR2 YYEEEE. The CDR3 sequence is 12 residues long. The CDR3 DNA reads TGTGCCAGCGGACAGGGCCCAGATACGCAGTATTTT. Its translation is CASGQGPDTQYF.

This clonotype was seen repeatedly, ten times or more. This rearrangement joins TRBV2 to TRBJ1-2; 8 bases agree with TRBD1. V lost 8 bases to trimming and J lost 0 bases; unmatched junction nucleotides: 11. The CDR3 has 16 amino acids. Germline V CDR1 and CDR2: SNHLY, FYNNEI. The CDR3 loop is CASADRGLLANYGYTF. CDR3 coding DNA: TGTGCCAGCGCTGACAGGGGTCTCTTGGCTAACTATGGCTACACCTTC.

This chain uses TRBV24-1 with TRBJ2-1, with TRBD1 matching 8 bases. The junction had 1 base not matched to a gene; V was cut back by 5 bases and J by 8 bases. CDR1 and CDR2 from the germline V gene are KGHDR and SFDVKD. The CDR3 loop spans 12 amino acids. The CDR3: CATSGQGYEQFF. The CDR3 DNA sequence: TGTGCCACCAGTGGACAGGGGTATGAGCAGTTCTTC.

This clonotype was detected many times. This chain joins TRBV5-1 and TRBJ1-3; D uncertain. This CDR3 comprises 14 residues. V lost 0 bases and J 0 bases, leaving 4 bases between the germline ends. CDR1 is SGHRS and CDR2 is YFSETQ in the germline V gene. CDR3 coding DNA: TGCGCCAGCAGCTTGGCTGGCTCTGGAAACACCATATATTTT. Amino acid sequence: CASSLAGSGNTIYF.

This clonotype was found many times. The V call is TRBV10-3, the J call TRBJ2-7; no definite D call. Trimming cost V 2 bases and J 0 bases, with 8 bases left between them. The CDR3 loop spans 14 amino acids. The germline V gene encodes CDR1 ENHRY and CDR2 SYGVKD. The CDR3 DNA follows: TGTGCCATCAGTGAGGGCGGAAGCTCCTACGAGCAGTACTTC. It yields the protein CAISEGGSSYEQYF.